Presented here are 28 T cell receptor beta chains from one specimen sequenced in a study of a mutant IDH1 vaccine in newly diagnosed glioma. Time point denoted: week 35, safety follow-up. Each dose delivered 300 ug of mutant IDH1 20-mer peptide subcutaneously with imiquimod. The assay was immunoSEQ multiplex PCR, and TCRdb's table has in-frame clones only and misses some. The profile shows tens of thousands of clones, around 84% of them singletons. These TCRs' antigens remain unknown. Source: PBMCs, taken from a glioma patient whose treatment included an IDH1 peptide vaccine. Every receptor here comes from a man aged 25 to 45 with glioma.

Details on this clone: This sample includes further DNA sequences coding for the same CDR3. The chain is built from TRBV5-6 and TRBJ1-2, with 7 positions matching TRBD1. The CDR3 runs 15 residues. Germline values: CDR1 SGHDT, CDR2 YYEEEE. With V trimmed by 2 bases and J by 1 base, 5 bases remained unmatched. The CDR3 coding sequence is TGTGCCAGCAGCTTAAATTGGGACAGTAACTATGGCTACACCTTC. Its protein product is CASSLNWDSNYGYTF.

This chain joins TRBV5-1 and TRBJ2-3; TRBD2 agrees at 7 bases. The CDR3 spans 15 residues. CDR1 and CDR2 (germline): SGHRS, YFSETQ. V gave up 0 bases and J gave up 2 bases; unmatched junction bases: 3. DNA of the CDR3: TGCGCCAGCAGCTTGGTGGGGGGGTACACAGATACGCAGTATTTT. As protein: CASSLVGGYTDTQYF.

The chain is built from TRBV5-6 and TRBJ2-5; tentative D call: TRBD2 (7 bases). CDR1 is SGHDT, CDR2 YYEEEE, per germline. Between the trimmed V and J ends, which lost 4 bases and 2 bases, there was a span of 12 bases. The CDR3 loop spans 14 amino acids. This CDR3 reads CASSVKGGQETQYF. CDR3 DNA sequence: TGTGCCAGCAGCGTAAAGGGGGGGCAAGAGACCCAGTACTTC.

About this clone: An end of the junction differs from the germline gene, which may be a read error. V gene TRBV6-5 combines with J gene TRBJ2-3; D tentatively reads TRBD1 or TRBD2 (5 bases each). CDR1 and CDR2 (germline): MNHEY, SVGAGI. The CDR3 spans 15 residues. In DNA form, the CDR3 reads TGTGCCAGCAGCTACTCTGGGACGGATTTAGATACGCAGTATTTT. It yields the protein CASSYSGTDLDTQYF.

Only a few counts were recorded for this clone. The chain employs TRBV5-1 and TRBJ1-1; D call uncertain. The CDR3 covers 13 residues. V shed 3 bases and J shed 1 base, with 7 bases lying between them. Germline CDR1 and CDR2: SGHRS and YFSETQ. CDR3 protein: CASSSDWNTEAFF. The DNA for the CDR3 is TGCGCCAGCAGCTCGGACTGGAACACTGAAGCTTTCTTT. The full variable domain, its missing parts supplied by reference TRBV5-1 and TRBJ1-1, is KAGVTQTPRYLIKTRGQQVTLSCSPISGHRSVSWYQQTPGQGLQFLFEYFSETQRNKGNFPGRFSGRQFSNSRSEMNVSTLELGDSALYLCASSSDWNTEAFFGQGTRLTVV.

In this sample, this clone turned up once. This chain connects TRBV15 to TRBJ1-1, with 7 nucleotides matching TRBD1. V lost 3 bases and J lost 6; bases outside the gene matches: 7. The CDR3 runs to 14 residues. The germline V gene encodes CDR1 LNHNV and CDR2 YYDKDF (reference sequence). DNA of the CDR3: TGTGCCACCAGCAGTTCCGACAGGGTTTCTGAAGCTTTCTTT. This encodes CATSSSDRVSEAFF.

This clone was counted a single time. This rearrangement joins TRBV2 to TRBJ1-5; a possible D gene is TRBD1 (5 bases). Germline V lookup: CDR1 SNHLY, CDR2 FYNNEI. The CDR3 covers 16 residues. V shed 8 bases and J shed 0 bases, with 17 bases lying between them. In DNA form, the CDR3 reads TGTGCCAGCCGGGTTAGGGGCGAATATAGCAATCAGCCCCAGCATTTT. It translates to CASRVRGEYSNQPQHF.

The chain employs TRBV7-7 and TRBJ2-6, with unresolved D. Germline-derived CDR1 and CDR2 are SSHAT and FNYEAQ (reference sequence). The CDR3 is 12 amino acids. V lost 6 bases and J 1 base, leaving 1 base between the germline ends. The CDR3 DNA reads TGTGCCAGCAGGTCTGGGGCCAACGTCCTGACTTTC. Its translation: CASRSGANVLTF.

Points on this clone: This sample also contains other DNA sequences that code for the same CDR3. The chain combines TRBV7-9 with TRBJ2-7; D uncertain. The germline V gene has CDR1 SEHNR and CDR2 FQNEAQ (reference sequence). The V end lost 1 base, the J end lost 1 base, and 2 bases lay between the germline ends. The CDR3 runs to 12 residues. This CDR3 is CASSLVSYEQYF. The CDR3 region has the DNA TGTGCCAGCAGCTTAGTTTCCTACGAGCAGTACTTC. The entire variable domain, with the rest obtained from reference TRBV7-9 and TRBJ2-7, is as follows: DTGVSQNPRHKITKRGQNVTFRCDPISEHNRLYWYRQTLGQGPEFLTYFQNEAQLEKSRLLSDRFSAERPKGSFSTLEIQRTEQGDSAMYLCASSLVSYEQYFGPGTRLTVT.

The rearrangement uses TRBV5-1 and TRBJ1-1; D is ambiguous. This CDR3 comprises 16 residues. Germline CDR1 and CDR2: SGHRS and YFSETQ. With 1 base removed from V and 0 bases from J, the gap between germline ends came to 13 bases. The CDR3 bases are TGCGCCAGCAGCTTGAGTCGGGGTTCTATGAACACTGAAGCTTTCTTT. Amino acid sequence: CASSLSRGSMNTEAFF.

J is TRBJ1-3 and V is TRBV10-2; D is unclear. The V gene lost 6 bases and the J gene lost 0 bases, with 9 bases spanning the gap. The CDR3 covers 14 residues. Looked up from germline, CDR1 is WSHSY and CDR2 is SAAADI. The CDR3 nucleotides are TGCGCCAGCAGGGAGACGAGCTCTGGAAACACCATATATTTT. Translated, it gives CASRETSSGNTIYF.

The rearrangement links TRBV11-2 to TRBJ2-3; TRBD2 is a possible D gene (7 bases). The germline gives CDR1 SGHAT, CDR2 FQNNGV. The CDR3 extends over 15 amino acids. V lost 3 bases and J 5 bases, leaving 15 bases between the germline ends. The CDR3 DNA reads TGTGCCAGCAGCTTTCTGGGGGGGCAGGTAGATACGCAGTATTTT. Protein sequence: CASSFLGGQVDTQYF.

The chain joins TRBV5-1 to TRBJ2-5; 10 bases are a match to TRBD2. Germline values: CDR1 SGHRS, CDR2 YFSETQ. With V trimmed by 5 bases and J by 1 base, 11 bases remained unmatched. The CDR3 contains 17 residues. The CDR3 coding sequence is TGCGCCAGCAGTCCTCCCGCGGGACTAGCGTTCCAAGAGACCCAGTACTTC. Translation: CASSPPAGLAFQETQYF.

DNA of the CDR3: TGCGCCAGCAGCTTGATTACAGGGAACTACGAGCAGTACTTC. Protein sequence: CASSLITGNYEQYF. The chain combines TRBV5-1 with TRBJ2-7; D perhaps matches TRBD1 (6 bases). The CDR3 contains 14 residues. CDR1 SGHRS and CDR2 YFSETQ come from the germline V gene. The V gene lost 1 base and the J gene lost 3 bases, with 11 bases spanning the gap.

This clone was detected only a few times. The chain is built from TRBV19 and TRBJ1-1, with a tentative D call TRBD1 (6 bases). CDR3 length: 15 amino acids. Trimming pared 3 bases from V and 1 base from J, leaving 12 bases between. Germline V CDR1 and CDR2: LNHDA, SQIVND (reference sequence). The CDR3 nucleotides are TGTGCCAGTAGTATGGTCGGGGGGCGGAACACTGAAGCTTTCTTT. Translation: CASSMVGGRNTEAFF.

This chain joins TRBV11-2 and TRBJ2-5; TRBD1 agrees at 12 bases. The CDR3 has 17 residues. J gave up 1 base and V 4 bases, and 7 bases lay outside the gene matches. CDR1 and CDR2 from the germline V gene are SGHAT and FQNNGV. The CDR3 spells CASSWDRGRFGQETQYF. In nucleotides, the CDR3 is TGTGCCAGCAGCTGGGACAGGGGGCGATTCGGCCAAGAGACCCAGTACTTC.

The chain carries TRBV7-9 and TRBJ1-3, with TRBD1 matching 8 bases. The CDR3 totals 16 residues. Losses at the gene ends were 3 bases for V and 1 base for J; bases not matched to a gene: 5. Germline-derived CDR1 and CDR2 are SEHNR and FQNEAQ (reference sequence). DNA for the CDR3: TGTGCCAGCAGCTTTCAGGGGGCGAAATCTGGAAACACCATATATTTT. This gives the protein CASSFQGAKSGNTIYF.

The genes are TRBV6-5 and TRBJ2-5; no reliable D call. CDR3 length: 12 amino acids. Germline V gives CDR1 MNHEY, CDR2 SVGAGI. V shed 0 bases and J shed 5 bases, with 4 bases lying between them. The CDR3 DNA reads TGTGCCAGCAGTTACTCGGGTGAGACCCAGTACTTC. This codes for CASSYSGETQYF.

This clone has only a few counts. V usage is TRBV2 and J usage is TRBJ1-5, with D possibly TRBD1 on 5 matching bases. The CDR3 spans 14 residues. Trimming stripped 3 bases from V and 6 bases from J, with 12 bases between. Germline V gene sequence: CDR1 SNHLY, CDR2 FYNNEI. The CDR3 loop is CASSDVGVGQPQHF. The CDR3 DNA reads as TGTGCCAGCAGTGATGTAGGGGTCGGTCAGCCCCAGCATTTT.

The rearrangement joins TRBV9 to TRBJ1-4, with 8 bases aligning to TRBD1. V dropped 7 bases and J dropped 0; count of bases not matched to a gene: 11. The CDR3 contains 17 residues. The germline V gene has CDR1 SGDLS and CDR2 YYNGEE. CDR3 sequence: CASSSGTGISTNEKLFF. The CDR3 bases are TGTGCCAGCTCTAGCGGGACAGGAATTTCAACTAATGAAAAACTGTTTTTT.

The rearrangement joins TRBV7-9 to TRBJ1-4, with unresolved D. The CDR3 is 14 amino acids. Between the trimmed V and J ends, which lost 6 bases and 4 bases, there was a span of 12 bases. Per the germline V gene, CDR1 is SEHNR and CDR2 is FQNEAQ (reference sequence). CDR3: CASRPGEVNEKLFF. The CDR3 DNA reads as TGTGCCAGCAGACCCGGGGAGGTTAATGAAAAACTGTTTTTT.

The chain links TRBV5-1 to TRBJ2-1; TRBD2 might be the D (5 bases). Looked up from germline, CDR1 is SGHRS and CDR2 is YFSETQ. The length of the CDR3 is 16 residues. With 0 bases removed from V and 7 bases from J, the gap between germline ends came to 17 bases. The CDR3 loop is CASSLAGILLENEQFF. The CDR3 DNA reads as TGCGCCAGCAGCTTGGCGGGGATCCTGCTCGAAAATGAGCAGTTCTTC.

V gene TRBV2 combines with J gene TRBJ1-5; 8 bases line up with TRBD1. This CDR3 spans 15 amino acids. V dropped 8 bases and J dropped 3; count of bases not matched to a gene: 9. Looked up from germline, CDR1 is SNHLY and CDR2 is FYNNEI. CDR3 coding DNA: TGTGCCAGCTCACCGCAGGGGGCGCTCAATCAGCCCCAGCATTTT. Its protein is CASSPQGALNQPQHF.

This clone was recorded once. This rearrangement joins TRBV19 to TRBJ1-1, with unresolved D. The CDR3 is made up of 14 amino acids. V lost 3 bases and J 0 bases, leaving 8 bases between the germline ends. In germline, CDR1 is LNHDA, CDR2 SQIVND (reference sequence). DNA for the CDR3: TGTGCCAGTAGTATCGGGAACATGAACACTGAAGCTTTCTTT. It translates to CASSIGNMNTEAFF.

The genes are TRBV11-2 and TRBJ2-3; unclear D gene. Germline V gene sequence: CDR1 SGHAT, CDR2 FQNNGV. The CDR3 is made up of 12 amino acids. V shed 1 base and J shed 8 bases, with 7 bases lying between them. In nucleotides, the CDR3 is TGTGCCAGCAGCTTAGGTGGGCTTACGCAGTATTTT. Protein: CASSLGGLTQYF.

This clone was seen once. The J gene is TRBJ2-2, the V gene TRBV28; 10 nucleotides agree with TRBD2. Germline lookup yields CDR1 MDHEN and CDR2 SYDVKM. This CDR3 is built from 16 residues. J gave up 5 bases and V 2 bases, and 5 bases lay outside the gene matches. DNA for the CDR3: TGTGCCAGCAGTTTACGTACTAGCGGGGCAACCGGGGAGCTGTTTTTT. Encoded protein: CASSLRTSGATGELFF.

This clone occurred once. The chain recombines TRBV15 with TRBJ1-2, with 9 bases that match TRBD1. The junction had 13 bases not matched to a gene; V was cut back by 5 bases and J by 3 bases. Germline loops: CDR1 LNHNV, CDR2 YYDKDF (reference sequence). This CDR3 spans 17 amino acids. The CDR3 DNA reads as TGTGCCACCAGCGGAGGTCCCACAGGGGGCTTCTACTATGGCTACACCTTC. Amino acids: CATSGGPTGGFYYGYTF.

The V gene is TRBV6-4, the J gene TRBJ2-1; the match to TRBD2 covers 7 bases. Trimming cost V 0 bases and J 5 bases; bases outside gene matches: 7. CDR1 is MRHNA, CDR2 SNTAGT, per germline. The CDR3 contains 16 residues. As DNA, the CDR3 is TGTGCCAGCAGTGACTCCGGGGGTAGCGGGCACAATGAGCAGTTCTTC. Its translation: CASSDSGGSGHNEQFF.